The 21 T cell receptor beta chains below all came from one sample that was sequenced in a study of blood T cells in healthy people across ages. A J-beta primer mix and a sample-barcoded 5' primer were used in a second PCR of roughly 6 to 12 cycles. TCRdb called the 5' RACE reads again in MiXCR, with one record for every CDR3 protein. The data hold about 930,000 distinct CDR3 sequences, with roughly 29% observed a single time. The data were also submitted as part of a second study, on T cells of mothers and their children.

Input material: blood. All receptors derive from a woman aged 40 to 50 in good health.

V usage is TRBV6-1 and J usage is TRBJ2-1; D gene ambiguous. This CDR3 region has 12 residues. With 6 bases removed from V and 5 bases from J, the gap between germline ends came to 8 bases. Germline assignment: CDR1 MNHNS and CDR2 SASEGT. CDR3 nucleotides: TGTGCCAGCAGCCGGCGGAACAATGAGCAGTTCTTC. As protein: CASSRRNNEQFF.

This clonotype showed up just once. The rearrangement links TRBV12-3 or TRBV12-4 to TRBJ2-3; D unresolved. Between the trimmed V and J ends, which lost 5 bases and 0 bases, there was a span of 15 bases. The CDR3 runs to 16 residues. CDR3 in DNA: TGTGCCAGCAGTCCCGATCTAGGGTTGAGCACAGATACGCAGTATTTT. As protein: CASSPDLGLSTDTQYF.

This clonotype was observed a few times. V and J are TRBV10-3 and TRBJ1-2, with D hard to call. CDR3 length: 16 amino acids. With 0 bases removed from V and 0 bases from J, the gap between germline ends came to 11 bases. The germline gives CDR1 ENHRY, CDR2 SYGVKD. This chain's CDR3 is CAISESSASANYGYTF. The CDR3, as DNA: TGTGCCATCAGTGAGTCGTCTGCCTCAGCTAACTATGGCTACACCTTC.

This chain joins TRBV7-3 and TRBJ2-1, with 10 bases aligning to TRBD1. Losses at the gene ends were 5 bases for V and 10 bases for J; bases not matched to a gene: 14. The CDR3 spans 16 residues. The V gene's germline CDR1 is SGHTA and CDR2 FQGTGA. CDR3 bases: TGTGCCAGCAGCACGACCGGGACAGGGGTTTCTGGGGAGCAGTTCTTC. Translated: CASSTTGTGVSGEQFF.

A single count supports this clonotype. Just one base apart from a much larger clone, this may be a read error. The CDR3, as DNA: TGTGCCAGCAGCCTCCCGGGGGCATCCCACGAGCAGTACTTC. This codes for CASSLPGASHEQYF. This chain uses TRBV3-1 with TRBJ2-7; the D gene could be TRBD1 or TRBD2 (6 bases each). This CDR3 is built from 14 residues. The V end was cut by 4 bases, the J end by 5 bases, with 15 bases between. The germline V gene has CDR1 LGHDT and CDR2 YNNKEL (reference sequence).

This clonotype has more than one count but fewer than ten. The genes are TRBV11-1 and TRBJ1-1, with D possibly TRBD1 on 5 matching bases. The CDR3 extends over 12 amino acids. Trimming left V 5 bases short and J 11 bases short, with 15 bases between. Germline CDR1 and CDR2: SGHAT and FQDESV (reference sequence). CDR3 nucleotides: TGTGCCAGCAGCGTAACCGGGACGGCGGCTTTCTTT. This sequence encodes CASSVTGTAAFF.

The chain carries TRBV12-3 or TRBV12-4 and TRBJ1-6; weak D call: TRBD1 (5 bases). The V end lost 6 bases, the J end lost 6 bases, and 15 bases lay between the germline ends. This CDR3 has 15 amino acids. The CDR3 spells CASRASGAVNSPLHF. The DNA of the CDR3 is TGTGCCAGCAGGGCCAGCGGGGCAGTTAATTCACCCCTCCACTTT.

This clonotype was recorded a few times. The genes are TRBV5-5 and TRBJ2-7; no clear D gene. In germline, CDR1 is SGHKS, CDR2 YYEKEE (reference sequence). The CDR3 loop spans 15 amino acids. V shed 0 bases and J shed 3 bases, with 13 bases lying between them. This CDR3 is CASSLGQLVYYEQYF. Written as DNA, the CDR3 is TGTGCCAGCAGCTTGGGCCAGCTCGTTTACTACGAGCAGTACTTC.

In this sample, this clonotype turned up many times. This chain links TRBV7-2 with TRBJ1-5, with D unclear. The CDR3 is 15 amino acids. The V end was cut by 5 bases, the J end by 4 bases, with 15 bases between. Germline V gene lookup returns CDR1 SGHTA and CDR2 FQGNSA. CDR3 in DNA: TGTGCCAGCAGCCCTAGGGATGGGGTTAATCAGCCCCAGCATTTT. Protein sequence: CASSPRDGVNQPQHF.

Worth noting for this clonotype: Possible read error: a much larger clone is one base away. The J gene is TRBJ2-3, the V gene TRBV2; D is unresolved. Germline loops: CDR1 SNHLY, CDR2 FYNNEI. The CDR3 spans 14 residues. CDR3 sequence reads: CASSKTSTERTRYF. The CDR3 DNA is TGTGCCAGCAGTAAGACGAGCACGGAGAGAACGCGGTATTTT.

This clonotype was detected ten times or more. CDR3 amino acids: CASSEGTGDNYGYTF. The CDR3 DNA reads TGCGCCAGCAGCGAAGGGACAGGGGATAACTATGGCTACACCTTC. The gene calls are TRBV4-3 and TRBJ1-2; the match to TRBD1 covers 10 bases. Looked up from germline, CDR1 is LGHNA and CDR2 is YSLEER. The CDR3 is made up of 15 amino acids. V shed 5 bases, J shed 1 base, and the junction held 4 bases outside the gene matches.

This clonotype was observed a handful of times. V gene TRBV29-1 combines with J gene TRBJ2-6; unclear D gene. The CDR3 has 17 residues. The germline V gene encodes CDR1 SQVTM and CDR2 ANQGSEA. V dropped 2 bases and J dropped 3 bases, with 17 bases sitting between them. CDR3 protein: CSVERPTRGFGANVLTF. The CDR3 DNA is TGCAGCGTTGAAAGGCCGACCCGAGGTTTTGGGGCCAACGTCCTGACTTTC.

Many counts were recorded for this clonotype. The chain joins TRBV6-5 to TRBJ2-7; 9 positions match TRBD1. Per germline, CDR1 MNHEY and CDR2 SVGAGI. The V segment lost 5 bases and the J segment 3 bases; nucleotides outside the gene matches: 8. The CDR3 is made up of 15 amino acids. The CDR3 sequence: CASSKGQGRVYEQYF. The CDR3 DNA reads TGTGCCAGCAGTAAGGGACAGGGCCGGGTCTACGAGCAGTACTTC.

The rearrangement links TRBV5-1 to TRBJ1-1; no clear D. CDR1 SGHRS and CDR2 YFSETQ come from the germline V gene. The CDR3 has 15 residues. The V and J ends lost 0 bases and 4 bases respectively, with 13 bases between them. CDR3 residues: CASSLDWFPGTEAFF. The CDR3 DNA sequence: TGCGCCAGCAGCTTGGACTGGTTCCCGGGCACTGAAGCTTTCTTT.

This rearrangement joins TRBV7-9 to TRBJ2-7, with D maybe TRBD1 (8 bases). The germline V gene has CDR1 SEHNR and CDR2 FQNEAQ (reference sequence). The CDR3 has 16 residues. The V end was cut by 2 bases, the J end by 3 bases, with 17 bases between. CDR3 amino acids: CASSLTGRGQDYEQYF. The CDR3 bases are TGTGCCAGCAGCTTAACGGGGAGGGGACAGGACTACGAGCAGTACTTC. Full variable domain (rest looked up from reference TRBV7-9 and TRBJ2-7): DTGVSQNPRHKITKRGQNVTFRCDPISEHNRLYWYRQTLGQGPEFLTYFQNEAQLEKSRLLSDRFSAERPKGSFSTLEIQRTEQGDSAMYLCASSLTGRGQDYEQYFGPGTRLTVT.

This chain joins TRBV7-3 and TRBJ2-1, with TRBD2 matching over 15 bases. The length of the CDR3 is 18 residues. V trimming: 6 bases; J trimming: 10 bases; junction bases outside the gene matches: 16. Germline V gene sequence: CDR1 SGHTA, CDR2 FQGTGA. The DNA for the CDR3 is TGTGCCAGCAGGAGGGAGGGGACTAGCGGGGGGCCGGAAAAGGAGCAGTTCTTC. The encoded protein is CASRREGTSGGPEKEQFF.

This chain connects TRBV5-5 to TRBJ2-5; 8 positions agree with TRBD2. This CDR3 is built from 17 residues. The ends lost 4 bases at V and 7 bases at J; junction bases unmatched: 18. Germline lookup yields CDR1 SGHKS and CDR2 YYEKEE (reference sequence). Here the CDR3 reads CASSPGTGGGPRATQYF. The CDR3 nucleotides read TGTGCCAGCAGCCCTGGGACTGGCGGGGGGCCGAGGGCGACCCAGTACTTC.

The CDR3 bases are TGTGCCAGCAGCCCTTCCCCGTTGCCCACAGATACGCAGTATTTT. Translated: CASSPSPLPTDTQYF. The V and J genes are TRBV7-2 and TRBJ2-3, with unresolved D. The CDR3 totals 15 residues. V was cut by 5 bases and J by 2 bases, with 14 bases left in between. Germline V gene lookup returns CDR1 SGHTA and CDR2 FQGNSA.

This clonotype was recorded at least ten times. The chain recombines TRBV12-3 or TRBV12-4 with TRBJ2-7, with 10 nucleotides matching TRBD2. V dropped 5 bases and J dropped 2; count of bases not matched to a gene: 6. CDR3 length: 15 residues. The CDR3 DNA reads as TGTGCCAGCAGTCTCCGGACTAGCGGCACCTACGAGCAGTACTTC. Protein sequence: CASSLRTSGTYEQYF.

This clonotype was counted between two and nine times. This chain links TRBV5-1 with TRBJ2-4; TRBD2 matches 9 bases. CDR1 and CDR2 (germline): SGHRS, YFSETQ. The CDR3 extends over 15 amino acids. Losses at the gene ends were 4 bases for V and 4 bases for J; bases not matched to a gene: 6. CDR3 DNA sequence: TGCGCCAGCAGCATCAGCGGGGGGAGAAAAAACATTCAGTACTTC. It is translated as CASSISGGRKNIQYF.

In this sample, this clonotype turned up many times. This rearrangement joins TRBV5-1 to TRBJ2-1; maybe TRBD2 (5 bases). The V gene's germline CDR1 is SGHRS and CDR2 YFSETQ. The V gene lost 2 bases and the J gene lost 0 bases, with 12 bases spanning the gap. The CDR3 consists of 16 residues. CDR3 region: CASSFEAAGSYNEQFF. DNA for the CDR3: TGCGCCAGCAGCTTTGAGGCGGCGGGCTCCTACAATGAGCAGTTCTTC.